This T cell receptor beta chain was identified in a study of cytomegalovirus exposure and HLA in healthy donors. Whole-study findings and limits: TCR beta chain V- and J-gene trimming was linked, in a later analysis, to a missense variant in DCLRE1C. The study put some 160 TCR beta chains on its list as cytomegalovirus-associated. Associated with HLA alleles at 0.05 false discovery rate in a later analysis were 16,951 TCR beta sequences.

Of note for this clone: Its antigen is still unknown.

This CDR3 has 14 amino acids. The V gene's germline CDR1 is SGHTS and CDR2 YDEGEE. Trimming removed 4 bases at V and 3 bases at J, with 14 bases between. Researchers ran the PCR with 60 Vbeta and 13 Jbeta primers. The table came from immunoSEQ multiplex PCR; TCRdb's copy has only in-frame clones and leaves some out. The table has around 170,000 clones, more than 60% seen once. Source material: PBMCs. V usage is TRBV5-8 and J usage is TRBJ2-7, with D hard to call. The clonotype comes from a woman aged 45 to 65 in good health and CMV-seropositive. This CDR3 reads CASSLHTIYYEQYF. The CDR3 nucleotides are TGTGCCAGCAGCCTACACACTATATACTACGAGCAGTACTTC.